Following are 10 T cell receptor beta chains from one sample sequenced in a study of blood T cell repertoires in COVID-19. Only in-frame clones appear in the TCRdb table, and some are missing; sequencing was by immunoSEQ multiplex PCR. Here the sample spans over 200,000 clones, roughly 88% being singletons. The sequencing sample was made of PBMCs or T cells enriched from blood (not recorded which). These receptors all stem from a woman between 50 and 59 years old who had recovered from COVID-19.

The rearrangement joins TRBV5-6 to TRBJ1-6, with 10 bases aligning to TRBD1. J gave up 4 bases and V 4 bases, and 2 bases lay outside the gene matches. Germline V gene lookup returns CDR1 SGHDT and CDR2 YYEEEE. The CDR3 has 15 amino acids. The CDR3 region is CASSGGQGYNSPLHF. The CDR3 region has the DNA TGTGCCAGCAGCGGGGGACAGGGGTATAATTCACCCCTCCACTTT.

The chain uses TRBV10-3 and TRBJ1-1; D is uncertain. CDR1 is ENHRY, CDR2 SYGVKD, per germline. CDR3 length: 13 residues. V lost 0 bases and J lost 7, with 9 bases in between. CDR3: CAISESREREAFF. CDR3 bases: TGTGCCATCAGTGAGTCGAGGGAGCGTGAAGCTTTCTTT.

This sequence joins TRBV19 and TRBJ2-2; TRBD1 matches at 8 bases. From germline, CDR1 is LNHDA and CDR2 SQIVND (reference sequence). The CDR3 covers 16 residues. J lost 4 bases, V lost 7 bases, and 11 bases had no gene match. The CDR3 loop reads CASTLQGARRTGELFF. The CDR3 nucleotides are TGTGCCAGTACCCTTCAGGGGGCGCGTCGCACCGGGGAGCTGTTTTTT.

V gene TRBV5-4 combines with J gene TRBJ2-7, with D tentatively TRBD1 (6 bases). The CDR3 loop spans 14 amino acids. Germline V gives CDR1 SGHNT, CDR2 YYREEE (reference sequence). Trimming left V 3 bases short and J 6 bases short, with 16 bases between. This CDR3 is CASSYQDTGSEQYF. The CDR3 region has the DNA TGTGCCAGCAGCTACCAAGATACAGGGAGCGAGCAGTACTTC.

Only a few counts were recorded for this clone. The CDR3 DNA reads TGTGCCAGCAGCTTAGCGGGAGACCCCTACAATGAGCAGTTCTTC. Translation gives CASSLAGDPYNEQFF. The chain has TRBV7-2 and TRBJ2-1, with a possible D match to TRBD2 (5 bases). V was trimmed by 0 bases and J by 2 bases, leaving 8 bases between them. CDR3 length: 15 residues. The germline CDR1 and CDR2 sequences are SGHTA and FQGNSA.

The chain combines TRBV10-1 with TRBJ2-1; weak D call: TRBD1 (5 bases). Trimming stripped 6 bases from V and 3 bases from J, with 12 bases between. Germline V CDR1 and CDR2: WNHNN, SYGVQD (reference sequence). This CDR3 is built from 14 residues. This chain's CDR3 is CASSDVQGYNEQFF. The CDR3 bases are TGCGCCAGCAGCGACGTCCAGGGCTACAATGAGCAGTTCTTC.

The V gene is TRBV29-1, the J gene TRBJ2-3, with TRBD1 matching over 8 bases. Germline-derived CDR1 and CDR2 are SQVTM and ANQGSEA. The CDR3 length is 13 residues. Germline trimming cut 6 bases from V and 1 base from J; bases unmatched to any gene: 3. CDR3 protein: CSVATGGTDTQYF. In DNA, the CDR3 is TGCAGCGTCGCGACAGGGGGCACAGATACGCAGTATTTT.

A few counts support this clone. This chain joins TRBV3-1 (or the pseudogene TRBV3-2) and TRBJ2-1; a possible D gene is TRBD1 (5 bases). This CDR3 spans 15 amino acids. Germline CDR1 is LGHDT and CDR2 is YNNKEL (reference sequence). V lost 3 bases to trimming and J lost 0 bases, with 9 bases between them. DNA of the CDR3: TGTGCCAGCAGCCAGGGGCCGAGCTCCTACAATGAGCAGTTCTTC. It translates to CASSQGPSSYNEQFF.

V and J are TRBV2 and TRBJ1-1, with 10 bases that match TRBD1. Germline V gene sequence: CDR1 SNHLY, CDR2 FYNNEI. Trimming took 3 bases from V and 10 from J; bases not matched to a gene: 11. The CDR3 is 15 amino acids. The CDR3 DNA follows: TGTGCCAGCAGTGACAGACAGGGGGCCCTGACCGGAGCTTTCTTT. The encoded protein is CASSDRQGALTGAFF.

This clone was recorded a few times. The J gene is TRBJ2-5, the V gene TRBV4-1; 8 bases map to TRBD2. Germline V gene data show CDR1 as MGHRA and CDR2 as YSYEKL. There are 15 residues in the CDR3. Trimming took 0 bases from V and 4 from J; bases not matched to a gene: 4. Here the CDR3 reads CASSQEESGRETQYF. The CDR3, as DNA: TGCGCCAGCAGCCAAGAGGAGAGCGGGAGAGAGACCCAGTACTTC.